This TCR beta chain stems from a study of shared clonotypes between healthy human individuals. Naive CD8 cells lacked CD45RO, underwent positive selection for CCR7 and left out terminally differentiated effector memory CD45RA+ cells. General study findings and limits: Clonotypes which were not shared had lower generation probabilities than clonotypes that all four donors shared.

This clone showed up just once. Its target is not known. Libraries were prepared by immunoSEQ multiplex PCR; TCRdb keeps only in-frame clonotypes and omits some of them. The sample has some 2.1 million clones; 85% to 95% are singletons. This clonotype was obtained from a man between 18 and 35 years old in good health. Some clones in this sample may be carry-over from other donors' samples. Sequenced: naive CD8+ T cells from PBMCs.

The chain's CDR3 is CASSFSGQNNEQFF. DNA of the CDR3: TGTGCCAGCAGCTTTAGCGGACAAAACAATGAGCAGTTCTTC. V gene TRBV7-9 combines with J gene TRBJ2-1; possibly TRBD2 for D (6 bases). V lost 3 bases and J 5 bases, leaving 11 bases between the germline ends. Germline V gives CDR1 SEHNR, CDR2 FQNEAQ (reference sequence). The length of the CDR3 is 14 residues.